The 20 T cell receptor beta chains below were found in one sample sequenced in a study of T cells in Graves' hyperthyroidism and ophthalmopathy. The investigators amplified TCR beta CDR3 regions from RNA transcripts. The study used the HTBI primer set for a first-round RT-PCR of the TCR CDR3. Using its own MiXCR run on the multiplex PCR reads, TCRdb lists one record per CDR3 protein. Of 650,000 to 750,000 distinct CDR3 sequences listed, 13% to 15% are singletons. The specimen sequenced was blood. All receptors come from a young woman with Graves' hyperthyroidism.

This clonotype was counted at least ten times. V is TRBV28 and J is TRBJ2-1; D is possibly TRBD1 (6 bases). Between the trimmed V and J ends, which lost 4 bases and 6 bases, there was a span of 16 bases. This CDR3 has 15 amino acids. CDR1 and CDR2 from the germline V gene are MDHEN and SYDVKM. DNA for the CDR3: TGTGCCAGCAGTTCAGGGGCAATTCAAGGCAATGAGCAGTTCTTC. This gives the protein CASSSGAIQGNEQFF.

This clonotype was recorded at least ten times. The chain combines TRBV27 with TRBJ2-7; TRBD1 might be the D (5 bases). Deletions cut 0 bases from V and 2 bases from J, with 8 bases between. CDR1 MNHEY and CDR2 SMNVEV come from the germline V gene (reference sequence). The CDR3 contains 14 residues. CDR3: CASSLSIRAYEQYF. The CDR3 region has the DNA TGTGCCAGCAGTTTATCGATCAGGGCCTACGAGCAGTACTTC.

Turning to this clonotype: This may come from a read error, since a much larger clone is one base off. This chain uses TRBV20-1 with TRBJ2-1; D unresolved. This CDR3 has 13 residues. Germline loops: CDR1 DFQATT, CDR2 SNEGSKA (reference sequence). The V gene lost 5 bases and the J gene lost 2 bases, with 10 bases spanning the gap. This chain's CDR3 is CSADPGPYNEQFF. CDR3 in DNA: TGCAGTGCTGACCCAGGCCCCTACAATGAGCAGTTCTTC.

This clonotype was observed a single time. The CDR3 reads CASSLGLLSGNTIYF. The CDR3 coding sequence is TGTGCCAGCAGCTTGGGTCTCCTCTCTGGAAACACCATATATTTT. The chain has TRBV7-2 and TRBJ1-3; no firm D call. V lost 3 bases to trimming and J lost 0 bases, with 9 bases between them. The CDR3 spans 15 residues. Germline values: CDR1 SGHTA, CDR2 FQGNSA.

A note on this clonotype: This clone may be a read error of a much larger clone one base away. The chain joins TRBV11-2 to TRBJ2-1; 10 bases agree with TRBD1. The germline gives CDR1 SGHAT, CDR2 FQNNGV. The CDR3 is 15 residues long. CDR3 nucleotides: TGCGCCAGCAGCCACCAATGGGACAGGGGCTACGAGCAGTTCTTC. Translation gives CASSHQWDRGYEQFF.

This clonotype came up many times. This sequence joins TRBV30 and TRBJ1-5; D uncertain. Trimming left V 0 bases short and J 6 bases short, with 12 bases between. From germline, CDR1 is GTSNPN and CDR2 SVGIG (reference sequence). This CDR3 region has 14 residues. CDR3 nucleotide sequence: TGTGCCTGGAGTGTAACTACGTTGCGTCAGCCCCAGCATTTT. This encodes CAWSVTTLRQPQHF.

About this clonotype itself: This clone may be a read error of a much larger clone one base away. Written as DNA, the CDR3 is TGTGCCAGCAGTTTTGGGACGGTTCACACAGATACGCAGTATTTT. Protein: CASSFGTVHTDTQYF. The rearrangement links TRBV28 to TRBJ2-3; D may match TRBD1 or TRBD2 (5 bases each). The CDR3 is 15 amino acids. V was shortened by 3 bases and J by 2 bases, with 12 bases between the two germline ends. Germline CDR1 and CDR2: MDHEN and SYDVKM.

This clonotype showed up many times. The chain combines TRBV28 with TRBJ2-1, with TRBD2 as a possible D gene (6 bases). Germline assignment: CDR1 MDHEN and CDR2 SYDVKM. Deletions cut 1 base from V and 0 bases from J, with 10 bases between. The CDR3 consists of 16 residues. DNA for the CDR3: TGTGCCAGCAGTTTATCTGGAGGGATCTCCTACAATGAGCAGTTCTTC. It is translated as CASSLSGGISYNEQFF.

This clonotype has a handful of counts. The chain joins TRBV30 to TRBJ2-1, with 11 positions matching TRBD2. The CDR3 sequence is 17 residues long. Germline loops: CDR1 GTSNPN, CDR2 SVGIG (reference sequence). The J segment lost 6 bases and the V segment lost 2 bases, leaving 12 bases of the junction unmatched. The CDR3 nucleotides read TGTGCCTGGAGTCCCCGGGATAGCGGGAGGGCCTTCAATGAGCAGTTCTTC. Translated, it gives CAWSPRDSGRAFNEQFF.

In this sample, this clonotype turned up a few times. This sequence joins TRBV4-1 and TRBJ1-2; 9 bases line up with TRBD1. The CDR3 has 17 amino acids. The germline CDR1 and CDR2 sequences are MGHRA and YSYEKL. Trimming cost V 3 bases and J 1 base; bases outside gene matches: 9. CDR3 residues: CASSHVPGQGFNYGYTF. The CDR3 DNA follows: TGCGCCAGCAGCCACGTTCCGGGACAGGGATTTAACTATGGCTACACCTTC.

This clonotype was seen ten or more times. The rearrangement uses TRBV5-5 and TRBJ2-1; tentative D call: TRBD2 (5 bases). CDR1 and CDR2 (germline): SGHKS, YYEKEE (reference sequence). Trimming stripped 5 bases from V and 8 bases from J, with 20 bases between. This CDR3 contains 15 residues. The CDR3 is CASSLAPATVDEQFF. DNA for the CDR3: TGTGCCAGCAGTTTAGCGCCCGCGACGGTGGATGAGCAGTTCTTC.

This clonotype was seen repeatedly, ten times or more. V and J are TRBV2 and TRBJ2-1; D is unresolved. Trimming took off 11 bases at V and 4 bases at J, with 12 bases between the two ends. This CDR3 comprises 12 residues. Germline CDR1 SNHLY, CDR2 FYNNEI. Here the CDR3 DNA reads TGTGCCGGACCTAGAAATTACAATGAGCAGTTCTTC. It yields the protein CAGPRNYNEQFF.

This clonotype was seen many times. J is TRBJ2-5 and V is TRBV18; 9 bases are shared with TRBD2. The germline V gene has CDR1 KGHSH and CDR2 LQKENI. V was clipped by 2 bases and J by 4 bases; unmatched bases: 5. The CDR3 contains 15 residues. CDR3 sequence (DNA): TGTGCCAGCTCACCATTAGCGGGAGTAGGAGAGACCCAGTACTTC. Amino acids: CASSPLAGVGETQYF.

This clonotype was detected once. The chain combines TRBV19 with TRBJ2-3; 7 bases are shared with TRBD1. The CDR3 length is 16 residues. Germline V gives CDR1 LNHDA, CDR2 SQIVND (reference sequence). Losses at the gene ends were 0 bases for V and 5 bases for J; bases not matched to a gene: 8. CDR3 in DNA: TGTGCCAGTAGTATAGATCCCTACAGGGGTGGAGATACGCAGTATTTT. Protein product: CASSIDPYRGGDTQYF.

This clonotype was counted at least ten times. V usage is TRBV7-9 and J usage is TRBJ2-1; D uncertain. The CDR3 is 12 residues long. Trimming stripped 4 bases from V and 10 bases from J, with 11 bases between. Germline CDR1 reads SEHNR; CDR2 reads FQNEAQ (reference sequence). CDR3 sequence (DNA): TGTGCCAGCAGCTACAAACCCCAAGAGCAGTTCTTC. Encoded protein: CASSYKPQEQFF. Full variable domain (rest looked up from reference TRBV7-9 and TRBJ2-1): DTGVSQNPRHKITKRGQNVTFRCDPISEHNRLYWYRQTLGQGPEFLTYFQNEAQLEKSRLLSDRFSAERPKGSFSTLEIQRTEQGDSAMYLCASSYKPQEQFFGPGTRLTVL.

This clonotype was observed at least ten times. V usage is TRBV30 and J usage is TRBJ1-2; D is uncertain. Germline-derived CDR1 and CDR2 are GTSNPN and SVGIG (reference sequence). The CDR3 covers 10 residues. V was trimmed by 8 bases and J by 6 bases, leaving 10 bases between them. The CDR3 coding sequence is TGTGCCGGAAAAAAGAATGGCTACACCTTC. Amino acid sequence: CAGKKNGYTF. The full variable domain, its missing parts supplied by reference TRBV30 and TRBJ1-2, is SQTIHQWPATLVQPVGSPLSLECTVEGTSNPNLYWYRQAAGRGLQLLFYSVGIGQISSEVPQNLSASRPQDRQFILSSKKLLLSDSGFYLCAGKKNGYTFGSGTRLTVV.

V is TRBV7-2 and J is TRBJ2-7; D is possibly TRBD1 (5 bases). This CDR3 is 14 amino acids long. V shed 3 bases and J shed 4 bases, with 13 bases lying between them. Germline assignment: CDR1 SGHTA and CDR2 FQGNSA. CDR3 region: CASSFSTEGYEQYF. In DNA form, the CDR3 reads TGTGCCAGCAGCTTTTCGACAGAAGGGTACGAGCAGTACTTC.

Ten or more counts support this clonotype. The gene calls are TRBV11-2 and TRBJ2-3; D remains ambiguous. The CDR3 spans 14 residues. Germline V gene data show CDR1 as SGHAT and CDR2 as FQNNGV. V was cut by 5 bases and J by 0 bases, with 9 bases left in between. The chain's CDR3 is CASSHARSTDTQYF. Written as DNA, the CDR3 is TGTGCCAGCAGCCATGCGCGGAGCACAGATACGCAGTATTTT.

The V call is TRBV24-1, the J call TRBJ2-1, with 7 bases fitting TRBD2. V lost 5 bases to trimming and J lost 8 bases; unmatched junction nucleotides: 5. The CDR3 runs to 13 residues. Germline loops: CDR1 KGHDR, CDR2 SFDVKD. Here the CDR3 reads CATSVGGVHEQFF. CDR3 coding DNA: TGTGCCACCAGTGTTGGGGGGGTCCATGAGCAGTTCTTC.

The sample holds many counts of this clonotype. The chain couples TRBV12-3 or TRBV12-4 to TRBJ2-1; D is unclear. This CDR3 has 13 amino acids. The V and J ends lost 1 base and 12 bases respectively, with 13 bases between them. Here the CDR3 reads CASSLVSHNGQFF. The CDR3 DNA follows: TGTGCCAGCAGTTTAGTGTCCCACAACGGGCAGTTCTTC.